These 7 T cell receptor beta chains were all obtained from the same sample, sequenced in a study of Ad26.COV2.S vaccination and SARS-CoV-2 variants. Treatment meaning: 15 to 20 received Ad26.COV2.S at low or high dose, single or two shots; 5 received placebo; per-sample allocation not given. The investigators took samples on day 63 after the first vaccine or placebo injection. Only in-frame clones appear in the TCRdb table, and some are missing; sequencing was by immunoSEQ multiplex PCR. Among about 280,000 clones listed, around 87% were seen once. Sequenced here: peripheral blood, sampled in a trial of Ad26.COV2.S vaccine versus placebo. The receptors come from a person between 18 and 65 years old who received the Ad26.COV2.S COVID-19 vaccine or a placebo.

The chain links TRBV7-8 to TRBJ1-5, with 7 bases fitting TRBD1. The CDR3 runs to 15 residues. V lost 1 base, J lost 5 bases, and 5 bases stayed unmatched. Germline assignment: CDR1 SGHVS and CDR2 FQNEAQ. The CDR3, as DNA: TGTGCCAGCAGCTTAGGAGACAGGGTCGATCAGCCCCAGCATTTT. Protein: CASSLGDRVDQPQHF.

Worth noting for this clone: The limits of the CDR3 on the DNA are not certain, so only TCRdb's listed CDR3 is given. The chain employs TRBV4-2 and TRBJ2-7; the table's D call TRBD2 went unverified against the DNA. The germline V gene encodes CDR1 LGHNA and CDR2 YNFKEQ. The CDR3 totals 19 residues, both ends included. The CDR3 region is CASSQESLAGSSSAYEQYF.

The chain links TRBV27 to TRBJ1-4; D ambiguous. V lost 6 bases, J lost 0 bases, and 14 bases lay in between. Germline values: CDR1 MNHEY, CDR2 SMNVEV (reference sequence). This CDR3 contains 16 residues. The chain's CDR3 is CASSRTGSATNEKLFF. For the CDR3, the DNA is TGTGCCAGCAGCCGGACGGGGAGTGCAACTAATGAAAAACTGTTTTTT.

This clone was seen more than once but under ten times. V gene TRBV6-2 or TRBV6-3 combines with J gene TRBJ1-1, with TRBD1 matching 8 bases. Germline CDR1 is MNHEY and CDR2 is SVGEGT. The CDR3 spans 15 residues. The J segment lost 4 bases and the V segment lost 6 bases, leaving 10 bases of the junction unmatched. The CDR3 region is CASSKPSGQGTEAFF. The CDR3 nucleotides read TGTGCCAGCAGCAAACCAAGCGGACAGGGCACTGAAGCTTTCTTT.

The CDR3 region is CASSPYTGENTQYF. CDR3 sequence (DNA): TGTGCCAGCTCACCTTATACAGGGGAAAATACGCAGTATTTT. The chain uses TRBV18 and TRBJ2-3; 7 nucleotides align to TRBD1. Germline V gene lookup returns CDR1 KGHSH and CDR2 LQKENI. The CDR3 spans 14 residues. The V and J ends lost 3 bases and 7 bases, in that order; junction bases with no gene match: 7.

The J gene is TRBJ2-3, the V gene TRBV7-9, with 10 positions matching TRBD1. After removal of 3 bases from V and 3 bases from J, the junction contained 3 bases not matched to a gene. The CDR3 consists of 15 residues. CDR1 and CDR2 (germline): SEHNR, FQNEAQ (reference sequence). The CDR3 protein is CASSFGQGGTDTQYF. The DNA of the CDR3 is TGTGCCAGCAGCTTTGGACAGGGGGGGACAGATACGCAGTATTTT. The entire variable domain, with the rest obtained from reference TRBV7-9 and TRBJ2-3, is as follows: DTGVSQNPRHKITKRGQNVTFRCDPISEHNRLYWYRQTLGQGPEFLTYFQNEAQLEKSRLLSDRFSAERPKGSFSTLEIQRTEQGDSAMYLCASSFGQGGTDTQYFGPGTRLTVL.

The CDR3 loop is CASSLQGTKNEKLFF. The CDR3 nucleotides read TGCGCCAGCAGCCTACAGGGGACGAAAAATGAAAAACTGTTTTTT. This rearrangement joins TRBV5-1 to TRBJ1-4, with 7 nucleotides matching TRBD1. Germline V lookup: CDR1 SGHRS, CDR2 YFSETQ. V dropped 4 bases and J dropped 5; count of bases not matched to a gene: 8. The CDR3 is 15 amino acids.